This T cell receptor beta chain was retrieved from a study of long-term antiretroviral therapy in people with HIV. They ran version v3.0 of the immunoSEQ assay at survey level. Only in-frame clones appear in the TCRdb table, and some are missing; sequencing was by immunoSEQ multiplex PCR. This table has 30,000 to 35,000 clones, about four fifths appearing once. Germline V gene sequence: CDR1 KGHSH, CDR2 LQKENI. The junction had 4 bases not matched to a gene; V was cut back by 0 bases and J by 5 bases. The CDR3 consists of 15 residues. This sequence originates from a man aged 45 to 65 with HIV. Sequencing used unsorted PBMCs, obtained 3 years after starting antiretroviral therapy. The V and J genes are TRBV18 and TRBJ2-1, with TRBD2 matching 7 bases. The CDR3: CASSPPQGGHNEQFF. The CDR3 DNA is TGTGCCAGCTCACCACCGCAGGGAGGGCACAATGAGCAGTTCTTC.